This TCR beta chain appears in the sequencing data of a study of cytomegalovirus exposure and HLA in healthy donors. Use of 60 Vbeta and 13 Jbeta primers characterized the PCR. TCRdb keeps only in-frame clones here, not all; method: immunoSEQ multiplex PCR. The repertoire holds about 170,000 clones, with 70% to 90% as singletons. The trim removed 4 bases at V and 3 bases at J, leaving 7 bases unmatched. The CDR3 consists of 15 residues. Germline V CDR1 and CDR2: SGHRS, YFSETQ. The chain is built from TRBV5-1 and TRBJ2-1; 7 bases are a match to TRBD2. The sequence was obtained from a man younger than 40 in good health and CMV-seropositive. The sequencing input was PBMCs. This CDR3 is CASSQAGTIYNEQFF. The CDR3 nucleotides read TGCGCCAGCAGCCAAGCCGGGACTATCTACAATGAGCAGTTCTTC.